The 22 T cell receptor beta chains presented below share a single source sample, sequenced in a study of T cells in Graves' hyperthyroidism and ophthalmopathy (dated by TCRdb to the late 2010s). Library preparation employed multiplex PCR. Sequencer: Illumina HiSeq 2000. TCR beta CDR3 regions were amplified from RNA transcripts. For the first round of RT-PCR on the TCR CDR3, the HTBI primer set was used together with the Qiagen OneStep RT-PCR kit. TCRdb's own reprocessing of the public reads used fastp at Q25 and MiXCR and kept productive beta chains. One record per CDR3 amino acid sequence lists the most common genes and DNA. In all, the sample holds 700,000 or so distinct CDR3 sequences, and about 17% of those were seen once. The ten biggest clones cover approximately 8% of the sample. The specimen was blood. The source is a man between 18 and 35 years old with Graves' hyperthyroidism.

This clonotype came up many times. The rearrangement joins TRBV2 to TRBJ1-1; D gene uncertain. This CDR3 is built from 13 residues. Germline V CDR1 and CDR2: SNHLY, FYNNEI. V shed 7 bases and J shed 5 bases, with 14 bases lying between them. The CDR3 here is CASTTPSRTEAFF. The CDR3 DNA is TGTGCCAGCACCACCCCGAGCAGGACTGAAGCTTTCTTT. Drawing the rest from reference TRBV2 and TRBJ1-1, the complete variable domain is EPEVTQTPSHQVTQMGQEVILRCVPISNHLYFYWYRQILGQKVEFLVSFYNNEISEKSEIFDDQFSVERPDGSNFTLKIRSTKLEDSAMYFCASTTPSRTEAFFGQGTRLTVV.

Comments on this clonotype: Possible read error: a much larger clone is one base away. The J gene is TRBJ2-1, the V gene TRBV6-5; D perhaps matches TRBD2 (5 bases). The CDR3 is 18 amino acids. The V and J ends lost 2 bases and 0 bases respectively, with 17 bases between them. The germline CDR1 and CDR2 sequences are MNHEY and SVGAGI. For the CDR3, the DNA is TGTGCCAGCAGTTACGGCTATATCTGGAGGAGCTCCTACAATGAGCAGTTCTTC. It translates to CASSYGYIWRSSYNEQFF.

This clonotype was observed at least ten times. DNA for the CDR3: TGTGCCTGGAGTGGGACCGTGAATCAGCCCCAGCATTTT. Translation gives CAWSGTVNQPQHF. V is TRBV30 and J is TRBJ1-5; D is unclear. V gave up 1 base and J gave up 4 bases, with 8 bases separating them. The CDR3 sequence is 13 residues long. Germline assignment: CDR1 GTSNPN and CDR2 SVGIG (reference sequence). Full variable domain (remainder filled in from reference TRBV30 and TRBJ1-5): SQTIHQWPATLVQPVGSPLSLECTVEGTSNPNLYWYRQAAGRGLQLLFYSVGIGQISSEVPQNLSASRPQDRQFILSSKKLLLSDSGFYLCAWSGTVNQPQHFGDGTRLSIL.

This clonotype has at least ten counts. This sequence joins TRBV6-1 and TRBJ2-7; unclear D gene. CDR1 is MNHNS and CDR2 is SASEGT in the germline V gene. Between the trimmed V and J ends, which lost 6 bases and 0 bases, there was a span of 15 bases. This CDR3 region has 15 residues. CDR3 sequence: CASSTNTASSYEQYF. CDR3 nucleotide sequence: TGTGCCAGCAGCACCAATACCGCGAGCTCCTACGAGCAGTACTTC.

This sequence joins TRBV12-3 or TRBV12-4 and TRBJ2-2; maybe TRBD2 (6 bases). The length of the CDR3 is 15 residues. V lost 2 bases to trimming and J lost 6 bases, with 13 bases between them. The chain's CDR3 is CASSLRTRDSGELFF. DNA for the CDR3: TGTGCCAGCAGTTTACGGACACGGGACTCCGGGGAGCTGTTTTTT.

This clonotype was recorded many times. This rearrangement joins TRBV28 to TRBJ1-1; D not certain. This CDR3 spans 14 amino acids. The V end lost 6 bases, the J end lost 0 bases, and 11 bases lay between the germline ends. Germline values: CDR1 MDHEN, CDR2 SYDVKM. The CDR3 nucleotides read TGTGCCAGCAGCCCCCGCAGGCTGAACACTGAAGCTTTCTTT. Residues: CASSPRRLNTEAFF. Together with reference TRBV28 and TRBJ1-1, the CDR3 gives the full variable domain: DVKVTQSSRYLVKRTGEKVFLECVQDMDHENMFWYRQDPGLGLRLIYFSYDVKMKEKGDIPEGYSVSREKKERFSLILESASTNQTSMYLCASSPRRLNTEAFFGQGTRLTVV.

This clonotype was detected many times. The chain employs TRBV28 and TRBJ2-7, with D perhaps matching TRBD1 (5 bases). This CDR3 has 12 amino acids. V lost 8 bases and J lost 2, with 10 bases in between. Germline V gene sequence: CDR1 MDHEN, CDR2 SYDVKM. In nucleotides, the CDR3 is TGTGCCAGCCGACAGACCACCTACGAGCAGTACTTC. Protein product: CASRQTTYEQYF.

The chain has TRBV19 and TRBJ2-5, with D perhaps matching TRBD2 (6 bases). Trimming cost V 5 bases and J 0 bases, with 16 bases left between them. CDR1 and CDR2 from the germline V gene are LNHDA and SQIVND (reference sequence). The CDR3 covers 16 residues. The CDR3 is CASSGGTLIDQETQYF. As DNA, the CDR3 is TGTGCCAGTAGTGGCGGGACTCTCATAGACCAAGAGACCCAGTACTTC.

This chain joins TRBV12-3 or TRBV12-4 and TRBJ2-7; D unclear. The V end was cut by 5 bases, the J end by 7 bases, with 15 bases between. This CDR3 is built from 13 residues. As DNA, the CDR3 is TGTGCCAGCAGTCCTGACGCTGCCGGGGAGCAGTACTTC. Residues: CASSPDAAGEQYF.

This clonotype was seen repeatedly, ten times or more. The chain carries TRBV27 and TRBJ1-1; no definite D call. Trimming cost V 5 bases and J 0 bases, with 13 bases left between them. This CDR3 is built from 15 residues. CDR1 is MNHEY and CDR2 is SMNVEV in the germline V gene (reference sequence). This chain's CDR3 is CASSRAGSMNTEAFF. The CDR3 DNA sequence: TGTGCCAGCAGTCGAGCCGGATCCATGAACACTGAAGCTTTCTTT.

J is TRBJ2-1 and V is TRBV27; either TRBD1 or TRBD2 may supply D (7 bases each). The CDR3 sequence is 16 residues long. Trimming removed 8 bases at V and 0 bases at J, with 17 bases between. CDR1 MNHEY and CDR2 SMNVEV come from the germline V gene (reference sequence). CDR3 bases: TGTGCCAGCGCCGAAGGGGGGGACAGCTCCTACAATGAGCAGTTCTTC. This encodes CASAEGGDSSYNEQFF.

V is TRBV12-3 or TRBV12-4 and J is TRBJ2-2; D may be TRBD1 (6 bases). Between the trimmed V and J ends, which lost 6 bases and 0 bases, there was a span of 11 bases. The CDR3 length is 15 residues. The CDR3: CASSNGQSNTGELFF. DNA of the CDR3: TGTGCCAGCAGCAACGGACAGTCGAACACCGGGGAGCTGTTTTTT.

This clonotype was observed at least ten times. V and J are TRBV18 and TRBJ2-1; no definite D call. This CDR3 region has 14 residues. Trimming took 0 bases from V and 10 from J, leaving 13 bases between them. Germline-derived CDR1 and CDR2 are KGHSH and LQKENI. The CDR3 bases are TGTGCCAGCTCACCACCCTCCGACTCCGGGGAGCAGTTCTTC. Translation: CASSPPSDSGEQFF.

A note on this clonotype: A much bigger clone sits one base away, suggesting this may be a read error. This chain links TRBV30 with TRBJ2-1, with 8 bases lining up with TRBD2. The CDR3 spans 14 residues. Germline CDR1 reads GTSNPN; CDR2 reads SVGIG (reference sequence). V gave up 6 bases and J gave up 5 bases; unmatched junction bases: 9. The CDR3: CACREAGAHNEQFF. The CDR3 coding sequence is TGTGCCTGTAGAGAAGCGGGAGCCCACAATGAGCAGTTCTTC.

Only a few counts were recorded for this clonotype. The CDR3 nucleotides read TGTGCCATCAGTGAGTCGAACCCCCACGACTTTGCGGGAGGACACGAGCAGTACTTC. It translates to CAISESNPHDFAGGHEQYF. This chain joins TRBV10-3 and TRBJ2-7, with 8 nucleotides matching TRBD2. J gave up 5 bases and V 0 bases, and 18 bases lay outside the gene matches. This CDR3 is 19 amino acids long. Germline loops: CDR1 ENHRY, CDR2 SYGVKD.

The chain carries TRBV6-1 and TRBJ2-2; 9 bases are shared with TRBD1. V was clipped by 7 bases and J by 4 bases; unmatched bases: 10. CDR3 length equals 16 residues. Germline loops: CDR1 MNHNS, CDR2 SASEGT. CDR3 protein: CASKPSGTGPTGELFF. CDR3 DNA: TGTGCCAGCAAGCCCTCCGGGACAGGGCCCACCGGGGAGCTGTTTTTT.

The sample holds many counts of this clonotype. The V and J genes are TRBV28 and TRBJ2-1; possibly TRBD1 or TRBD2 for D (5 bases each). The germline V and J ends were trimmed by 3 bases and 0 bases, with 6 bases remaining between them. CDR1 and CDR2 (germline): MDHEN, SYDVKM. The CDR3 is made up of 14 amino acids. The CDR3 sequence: CASSFGASYNEQFF. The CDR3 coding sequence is TGTGCCAGCAGTTTCGGGGCCTCCTACAATGAGCAGTTCTTC.

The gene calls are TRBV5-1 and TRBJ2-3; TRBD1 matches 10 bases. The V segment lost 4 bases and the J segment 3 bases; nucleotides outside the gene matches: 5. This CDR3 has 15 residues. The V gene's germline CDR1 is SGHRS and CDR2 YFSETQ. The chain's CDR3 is CASSPDRGPTDTQYF. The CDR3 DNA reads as TGCGCCAGCAGCCCCGACAGGGGGCCGACAGATACGCAGTATTTT.

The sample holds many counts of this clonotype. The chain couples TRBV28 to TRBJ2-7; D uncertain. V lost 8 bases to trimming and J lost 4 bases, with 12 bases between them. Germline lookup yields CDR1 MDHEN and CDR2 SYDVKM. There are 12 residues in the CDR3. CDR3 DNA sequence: TGTGCCAGCGCCCTAGGAGTTTACGAGCAGTACTTC. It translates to CASALGVYEQYF.

The DNA for the CDR3 is TGTGCCAGCAGCGTAGGGCGGAGCACCTTCTACGAGCAGTACTTC. Translated, it gives CASSVGRSTFYEQYF. V usage is TRBV9 and J usage is TRBJ2-7; D remains unclear. V lost 0 bases and J lost 3, with 13 bases in between. This CDR3 has 15 residues. CDR1 and CDR2 (germline): SGDLS, YYNGEE.

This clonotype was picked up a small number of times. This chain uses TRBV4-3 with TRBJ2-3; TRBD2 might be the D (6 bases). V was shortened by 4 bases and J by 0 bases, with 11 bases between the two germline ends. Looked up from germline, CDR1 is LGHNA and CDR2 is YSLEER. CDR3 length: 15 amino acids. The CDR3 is CASSRGGASTDTQYF. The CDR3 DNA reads TGCGCCAGCAGCCGGGGCGGGGCTAGCACAGATACGCAGTATTTT.

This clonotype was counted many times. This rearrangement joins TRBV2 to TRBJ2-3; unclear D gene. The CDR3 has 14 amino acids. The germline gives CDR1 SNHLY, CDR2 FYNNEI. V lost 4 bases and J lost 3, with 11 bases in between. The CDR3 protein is CASSGGFGTDTQYF. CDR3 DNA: TGTGCCAGCAGTGGCGGATTCGGGACAGATACGCAGTATTTT. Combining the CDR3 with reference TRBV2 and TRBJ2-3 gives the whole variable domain EPEVTQTPSHQVTQMGQEVILRCVPISNHLYFYWYRQILGQKVEFLVSFYNNEISEKSEIFDDQFSVERPDGSNFTLKIRSTKLEDSAMYFCASSGGFGTDTQYFGPGTRLTVL.